Below are 21 T cell receptor beta chains sequenced from a single sample in a study of blood T cell repertoires in COVID-19. The method was immunoSEQ multiplex PCR; TCRdb's version includes in-frame clones alone and lacks a portion of them. The table records around 290,000 clones, approximately 90% of them present only once. Sequenced material: PBMCs or T cells enriched from blood (not recorded which). These receptors originate from a woman aged 55-75 years in a cohort exposed to, infected with or recovered from COVID-19 (not recorded which).

The chain couples TRBV19 to TRBJ1-2; a weak D match, TRBD1 (5 bases). There are 14 residues in the CDR3. CDR1 LNHDA and CDR2 SQIVND come from the germline V gene (reference sequence). Trimming removed 3 bases at V and 5 bases at J, with 13 bases between. CDR3 bases: TGTGCCAGTAGTATGCGTTGGGCAGGGTATGGCTACACCTTC. This encodes CASSMRWAGYGYTF.

The chain combines TRBV11-2 with TRBJ2-4; unclear D gene. The CDR3 loop spans 17 amino acids. V was shortened by 0 bases and J by 3 bases, with 15 bases between the two germline ends. Germline loops: CDR1 SGHAT, CDR2 FQNNGV. CDR3 residues: CASSLDGPFFNKNIQYF. The CDR3 bases are TGTGCCAGCAGCTTAGATGGGCCGTTTTTTAACAAAAACATTCAGTACTTC.

The chain has TRBV7-9 and TRBJ2-7; 8 nucleotides line up with TRBD2. The CDR3 contains 14 residues. V was clipped by 6 bases and J by 5 bases; unmatched bases: 9. Germline CDR1 is SEHNR and CDR2 is FQNEAQ (reference sequence). The CDR3 loop is CASSFSAGVHEQYF. CDR3 in DNA: TGTGCCAGCAGTTTTTCAGCGGGAGTTCACGAGCAGTACTTC.

This clone was seen a single time. The chain joins TRBV27 to TRBJ1-1, with unresolved D. Germline loops: CDR1 MNHEY, CDR2 SMNVEV (reference sequence). The CDR3 is 15 amino acids. V lost 5 bases and J 2 bases, leaving 15 bases between the germline ends. The CDR3 spells CASSPNLGLNTEAFF. The DNA of the CDR3 is TGTGCCAGCAGTCCCAATCTCGGACTAAACACTGAAGCTTTCTTT.

The CDR3 reads CASNQWTGGRTEAFF. The CDR3 coding sequence is TGTGCCAGCAACCAATGGACAGGGGGCAGGACTGAAGCTTTCTTT. This sequence joins TRBV2 and TRBJ1-1, with 11 nucleotides matching TRBD1. Germline V gene data show CDR1 as SNHLY and CDR2 as FYNNEI. The CDR3 contains 15 residues. V was clipped by 7 bases and J by 5 bases; unmatched bases: 9.

The chain carries TRBV18 and TRBJ1-1; 9 bases line up with TRBD1. From germline, CDR1 is KGHSH and CDR2 LQKENI. This CDR3 comprises 15 residues. V shed 5 bases, J shed 1 base, and the junction held 5 bases outside the gene matches. The CDR3 loop is CASSSPGQGNTEAFF. CDR3 DNA sequence: TGTGCCAGCTCATCCCCGGGACAGGGGAACACTGAAGCTTTCTTT.

The chain combines TRBV13 with TRBJ2-7; perhaps TRBD2 as D (6 bases). The V end lost 0 bases, the J end lost 2 bases, and 17 bases lay between the germline ends. The CDR3 has 17 residues. The V gene's germline CDR1 is PRHDT and CDR2 FYEKMQ (reference sequence). The CDR3 loop reads CASSLGLGQAGTYEQYF. CDR3 nucleotide sequence: TGTGCCAGCAGCTTAGGCCTCGGGCAGGCGGGAACCTACGAGCAGTACTTC. The whole variable domain, remainder taken from reference TRBV13 and TRBJ2-7, is AAGVIQSPRHLIKEKRETATLKCYPIPRHDTVYWYQQGPGQDPQFLISFYEKMQSDKGSIPDRFSAQQFSDYHSELNMSSLELGDSALYFCASSLGLGQAGTYEQYFGPGTRLTVT.

The rearrangement joins TRBV7-9 to TRBJ2-1; D gene uncertain. V lost 5 bases and J lost 6, with 14 bases in between. CDR1 is SEHNR, CDR2 FQNEAQ, per germline (reference sequence). The CDR3 loop spans 14 amino acids. The CDR3 DNA sequence: TGTGCCAGCAGCCGTCTAGGTCTTAGCAATGAGCAGTTCTTC. Translated, it gives CASSRLGLSNEQFF.

This clone was seen a few times. The chain is built from TRBV10-3 and TRBJ2-7; TRBD2 might be the D (5 bases). CDR1 is ENHRY, CDR2 SYGVKD, per germline. Trimming pared 6 bases from V and 2 bases from J, leaving 14 bases between. There are 14 residues in the CDR3. The CDR3 loop reads CAIRGDPQTYEQYF. In nucleotides, the CDR3 is TGTGCCATCAGGGGAGACCCGCAAACCTACGAGCAGTACTTC.

V usage is TRBV27 and J usage is TRBJ2-1, with a tentative D call TRBD2 (6 bases). V shed 7 bases and J shed 4 bases, with 11 bases lying between them. The CDR3 consists of 13 residues. The germline gives CDR1 MNHEY, CDR2 SMNVEV (reference sequence). CDR3 nucleotide sequence: TGTGCCAGCAACGGGAGAGTGTACAATGAGCAGTTCTTC. This encodes CASNGRVYNEQFF.

This sequence joins TRBV5-5 and TRBJ1-1; D is ambiguous. The germline gives CDR1 SGHKS, CDR2 YYEKEE (reference sequence). The CDR3 has 15 amino acids. V lost 2 bases, J lost 0 bases, and 11 bases lay in between. The CDR3 nucleotides read TGTGCCAGCAGCTTATCTGGCAGGATGAACACTGAAGCTTTCTTT. It codes for CASSLSGRMNTEAFF.

The rearrangement uses TRBV10-3 and TRBJ1-1, with TRBD1 as a possible D gene (6 bases). CDR1 is ENHRY, CDR2 SYGVKD, per germline. Trimming pared 2 bases from V and 11 bases from J, leaving 12 bases between. The CDR3 has 12 amino acids. CDR3 loop: CAISEDRIGAFF. As DNA, the CDR3 is TGTGCCATCAGTGAGGACAGGATCGGGGCTTTCTTT.

The chain carries TRBV19 and TRBJ2-3, with D possibly matching TRBD2 (6 bases). The CDR3 has 14 amino acids. CDR1 LNHDA and CDR2 SQIVND come from the germline V gene (reference sequence). V was cut by 1 base and J by 5 bases, with 10 bases left in between. This CDR3 is CASSIGGIGDTQYF. As DNA, the CDR3 is TGTGCCAGTAGTATAGGCGGGATCGGAGATACGCAGTATTTT.

The chain couples TRBV28 to TRBJ2-1, with 7 bases aligning to TRBD2. V lost 2 bases, J lost 5 bases, and 6 bases stayed unmatched. This CDR3 is 15 amino acids long. Germline-derived CDR1 and CDR2 are MDHEN and SYDVKM. The CDR3 loop is CASSLAGTINNEQFF. CDR3 nucleotide sequence: TGTGCCAGCAGTTTAGCCGGGACTATTAACAATGAGCAGTTCTTC.

The chain has TRBV5-1 and TRBJ2-1, with 8 bases that match TRBD2. Germline-derived CDR1 and CDR2 are SGHRS and YFSETQ. The CDR3 spans 16 residues. J was trimmed by 2 bases and V by 0 bases; bases with no gene match: 4. This chain's CDR3 is CASSLEGLGTYNEQFF. The CDR3 bases are TGCGCCAGCAGCTTGGAGGGACTAGGGACCTACAATGAGCAGTTCTTC.

The chain links TRBV10-3 to TRBJ2-7, with 9 bases that match TRBD1. Germline lookup yields CDR1 ENHRY and CDR2 SYGVKD. V shed 2 bases, J shed 0 bases, and the junction held 5 bases outside the gene matches. The CDR3 length is 16 residues. This CDR3 is CAISERGTGNSYEQYF. Written as DNA, the CDR3 is TGTGCCATCAGTGAGCGAGGGACAGGGAACTCCTACGAGCAGTACTTC.

The CDR3: CATSSAYLTGSTDTQYF. The CDR3 DNA is TGTGCCACCAGCAGTGCTTATCTCACGGGTAGCACAGATACGCAGTATTTT. The rearrangement uses TRBV15 and TRBJ2-3; D uncertain. The CDR3 loop spans 17 amino acids. Trimming removed 3 bases at V and 0 bases at J, with 16 bases between. Per the germline V gene, CDR1 is LNHNV and CDR2 is YYDKDF (reference sequence).

The rearrangement joins TRBV19 to TRBJ2-7; TRBD2 might be the D (6 bases). The CDR3 length is 15 residues. V was cut by 4 bases and J by 4 bases, with 17 bases left in between. Per the germline V gene, CDR1 is LNHDA and CDR2 is SQIVND (reference sequence). The CDR3 sequence is CASSNGGTALYEQYF. The CDR3 DNA is TGTGCCAGTAGTAATGGAGGGACCGCATTGTACGAGCAGTACTTC.

The J gene is TRBJ1-1, the V gene TRBV14, with 10 bases that match TRBD1. V dropped 6 bases and J dropped 4; count of bases not matched to a gene: 5. This CDR3 has 14 amino acids. Germline CDR1 is SGHDN and CDR2 is FVKESK. The CDR3 sequence is CASSRQGAATEAFF. The DNA for the CDR3 is TGTGCCAGCAGTAGACAGGGGGCCGCCACTGAAGCTTTCTTT.

The chain combines TRBV5-4 with TRBJ2-7, with a weak D call TRBD1 (6 bases). The CDR3 contains 14 residues. Germline CDR1 is SGHNT and CDR2 is YYREEE (reference sequence). V was clipped by 4 bases and J by 3 bases, with 14 bases between them. CDR3 region: CASSPPDSSYEQYF. The CDR3 bases are TGTGCCAGCAGCCCCCCGGACAGTAGCTACGAGCAGTACTTC.

The rearrangement links TRBV24-1 to TRBJ2-1; D gene ambiguous. V was pared by 1 base and J by 4 bases, with 7 bases between. The CDR3 covers 14 residues. Germline V gene lookup returns CDR1 KGHDR and CDR2 SFDVKD. In DNA, the CDR3 is TGTGCCACCAGTGATTTTGCCGGGTACAATGAGCAGTTCTTC. Translating gives CATSDFAGYNEQFF.